This section outlines one T cell receptor (beta chain) sequence together with its context. This specimen comes from a study of cytomegalovirus exposure and HLA in healthy donors. PCR involved 60 Vbeta and 13 Jbeta primers. Data came from immunoSEQ multiplex PCR; TCRdb stores just in-frame clones and leaves some out. The sample holds approximately 150,000 clones, 60% to 80% seen once. V lost 5 bases and J lost 3; bases outside the gene matches: 7. In germline, CDR1 is SGHTA, CDR2 FQGNSA. This CDR3 has 14 amino acids. The chain recombines TRBV7-2 with TRBJ2-7, with 7 bases identical to TRBD1. The source material was PBMCs. The sequence was obtained from a man younger than 35 in good health and CMV-seropositive. CDR3 amino acids: CASSLLDRLYEQYF. CDR3 nucleotides: TGTGCCAGCAGCCTTTTGGACAGGCTCTACGAGCAGTACTTC.